The rows below give T cell receptor beta chains drawn from one sample of a study. MiXCR was run by TCRdb on the 5' RACE reads, yielding one entry per CDR3 protein. The table lists approximately 58,000 distinct CDR3 sequences, approximately 27% of them singletons. Material for sequencing was tumor-infiltrating Tregs sorted from the breast tumor. These receptors all stem from a female donor with breast cancer. Each CDR3 is given with its conserved first and last residue. Fields, in order: D gene, clone size, V gene, J gene, CDR3 DNA, CDR3 protein. D genes are given only for firm matches. Expanded clones get a size class; other rows say once, few or many, or leave the size out.

.	.	TRBV2	TRBJ2-5	TGTGCCAGCAGTGAGAGTCAAGAGACCCAGTACTTC	CASSESQETQYF
.	.	TRBV25-1	TRBJ2-5	TGTGCCAGCAGTGAATCCGGGGTCGGAGAGACCCAGTACTTC	CASSESGVGETQYF
.	few	TRBV6-2/TRBV6-3	TRBJ2-7	TGTGCCAGCAAAAAAGGGCAGGGGTCCTACGAGCAGTACTTC	CASKKGQGSYEQYF
TRBD1	many	TRBV6-2/TRBV6-3	TRBJ1-1	TGTGCCAGCAGATACAGGGGCACTGAAGCTTTCTTT	CASRYRGTEAFF
.	once	TRBV9	TRBJ2-5	TGTGCCAGCAGCGGAACGGGGTCCCTGGGAACCCAGTACTTC	CASSGTGSLGTQYF
.	.	TRBV15	TRBJ2-2	TGTGCCACCAGCAGAGATTGGGCTGGGCCCGGGGGGCTGTTTTTT	CATSRDWAGPGGLFF
.	few	TRBV5-5	TRBJ1-2	TGTGCCAGCAGAAAAACAGGGATTCCTGGCTACACCTTC	CASRKTGIPGYTF
.	many	TRBV6-1	TRBJ1-2	TGTGCCAGCACCACCTTAACAGGGAACTATGGCTACACCTTC	CASTTLTGNYGYTF
.	many	TRBV6-5	TRBJ1-2	TGTGCCAGCAGTTACGATTTCGGGTTGCGGGGCTACACCTTC	CASSYDFGLRGYTF
.	once	TRBV10-3	TRBJ1-2	TGTGCCATCAGTGCCCAACAGGGCAGCTATGGCTACACCTTC	CAISAQQGSYGYTF
TRBD1	many	TRBV12-3/TRBV12-4	TRBJ1-2	TGTGCCAGCAGTTTAGACAGGGGGAAAAGTGGCTACACCTTC	CASSLDRGKSGYTF
.	few	TRBV20-1	TRBJ2-7	TGCAGTGCTAGAGACTTGGTGACAGGTGGTTTCTACGAGCAGTACTTC	CSARDLVTGGFYEQYF
.	many	TRBV5-1	TRBJ2-1	TGCGCCAGCAGCTCCCAACTAGTGTACAATGAGCAGTTCTTC	CASSSQLVYNEQFF
.	.	TRBV5-1	TRBJ2-2	TGCGCCAGCAGCGAGTATTCAAGGGTGTCCGGGGAGCTGTTTTTT	CASSEYSRVSGELFF
.	.	TRBV5-1	TRBJ1-5	TGCGCCAGCAGCCCGGAGGCCTCAGGGTCCCTCCATTTT	CASSPEASGSLHF
TRBD2	few	TRBV18	TRBJ2-7	TGTGCCAGCTCACCTCCCGGGACTAGCGCCTTGTACGAGCAGTACTTC	CASSPPGTSALYEQYF
.	.	TRBV25-1	TRBJ2-1	TGTGCCAGCAGTGAATCTAGATGGGTAGATGAGCAGTTCTTC	CASSESRWVDEQFF